Following are 13 T cell receptor beta chains from one sample sequenced in a study of cytomegalovirus exposure and HLA in healthy donors. PCR used 60 Vbeta primers and 13 Jbeta primers. Produced via immunoSEQ multiplex PCR; TCRdb's table is partial and in-frame only. In total, the table holds more than 40,000 clones. Sequencing used PBMCs. The origin of the receptors is a man aged 35 to 55 in good health and CMV-seropositive.

The V and J genes are TRBV6-1 and TRBJ2-3; TRBD2 might be the D (6 bases). The ends were cut back, 2 bases at V and 6 bases at J, with 15 bases in the middle. The V gene's germline CDR1 is MNHNS and CDR2 SASEGT. There are 15 residues in the CDR3. The CDR3 DNA reads as TGTGCCAGCAGTGAACAAGGGGAGGCGACGGATACGCAGTATTTT. This translates into CASSEQGEATDTQYF.

V and J are TRBV28 and TRBJ1-1; maybe TRBD1 (6 bases). The V gene's germline CDR1 is MDHEN and CDR2 SYDVKM. Trimming stripped 8 bases from V and 5 bases from J, with 18 bases between. The CDR3 sequence is 14 residues long. The CDR3 bases are TGTGCCAGCCGGACAACAGGGCTTTGGACTGAAGCTTTCTTT. It codes for CASRTTGLWTEAFF.

The V and J genes are TRBV5-6 and TRBJ2-3, with a tentative D call TRBD2 (5 bases). This CDR3 has 14 amino acids. The V and J ends lost 1 base and 2 bases respectively, with 8 bases between them. Germline V gene sequence: CDR1 SGHDT, CDR2 YYEEEE. This CDR3 reads CASSLTSPTDTQYF. For the CDR3, the DNA is TGTGCCAGCAGCTTGACTAGTCCCACAGATACGCAGTATTTT. Complete variable domain (other parts from reference TRBV5-6 and TRBJ2-3): DAGVTQSPTHLIKTRGQQVTLRCSPKSGHDTVSWYQQALGQGPQFIFQYYEEEERQRGNFPDRFSGHQFPNYSSELNVNALLLGDSALYLCASSLTSPTDTQYFGPGTRLTVL.

The chain couples TRBV7-9 to TRBJ1-2; 7 positions match TRBD1. The V gene's germline CDR1 is SEHNR and CDR2 FQNEAQ (reference sequence). The CDR3 runs 14 residues. V was clipped by 5 bases and J by 5 bases; unmatched bases: 8. CDR3 nucleotides: TGTGCCAGCAGCCAGGCCGGGACAGAGTATGGCTACACCTTC. Translating it yields CASSQAGTEYGYTF. Full variable domain (outside the CDR3, taken from reference TRBV7-9 and TRBJ1-2): DTGVSQNPRHKITKRGQNVTFRCDPISEHNRLYWYRQTLGQGPEFLTYFQNEAQLEKSRLLSDRFSAERPKGSFSTLEIQRTEQGDSAMYLCASSQAGTEYGYTFGSGTRLTVV.

This chain connects TRBV9 to TRBJ1-6; no clear D. The germline V and J ends were trimmed by 3 bases and 7 bases, with 14 bases remaining between them. The CDR3 is 15 amino acids. Looked up from germline, CDR1 is SGDLS and CDR2 is YYNGEE. CDR3: CASSASAEGNSPLHF. CDR3 sequence (DNA): TGTGCCAGCAGCGCCTCGGCGGAGGGAAATTCACCCCTCCACTTT.

The gene calls are TRBV27 and TRBJ1-5, with D tentatively TRBD1 (6 bases). The CDR3 contains 14 residues. V was shortened by 3 bases and J by 1 base, with 7 bases between the two germline ends. Germline CDR1 and CDR2: MNHEY and SMNVEV (reference sequence). The CDR3 bases are TGTGCCAGCAGTTTCGGACAGAGCAATCAGCCCCAGCATTTT. It encodes CASSFGQSNQPQHF.

The V call is TRBV15, the J call TRBJ2-2; D possibly corresponds to TRBD1 (6 bases). Trimming removed 3 bases at V and 1 base at J, with 21 bases between. This CDR3 contains 19 residues. From germline, CDR1 is LNHNV and CDR2 YYDKDF (reference sequence). This CDR3 reads CATSSYKSGHTKNTGELFF. CDR3 in DNA: TGTGCCACCAGCAGCTACAAATCGGGACATACAAAGAACACCGGGGAGCTGTTTTTT.

V usage is TRBV27 and J usage is TRBJ2-2, with 7 bases that match TRBD1. Germline trimming cut 5 bases from V and 0 bases from J; bases unmatched to any gene: 6. Germline lookup yields CDR1 MNHEY and CDR2 SMNVEV (reference sequence). The CDR3 length is 16 residues. The CDR3 spells CASSKGDSANTGELFF. The CDR3 DNA reads TGTGCCAGCAGTAAGGGGGACAGTGCGAACACCGGGGAGCTGTTTTTT.

The rearrangement links TRBV5-4 to TRBJ1-1; D is unresolved. V was trimmed by 4 bases and J by 4 bases, leaving 11 bases between them. The CDR3 is 13 residues long. Germline CDR1 reads SGHNT; CDR2 reads YYREEE (reference sequence). CDR3 amino acids: CASSGTEGTEAFF. The CDR3 DNA follows: TGTGCCAGCAGCGGCACCGAGGGCACTGAAGCTTTCTTT.

The CDR3 reads CASSSQFRATEAFF. The CDR3, as DNA: TGTGCCAGCAGCTCCCAATTTCGAGCCACTGAAGCTTTCTTT. The V call is TRBV6-5, the J call TRBJ1-1; D is unclear. The CDR3 has 14 residues. The germline V and J ends were trimmed by 6 bases and 4 bases, with 15 bases remaining between them. Germline V gene sequence: CDR1 MNHEY, CDR2 SVGAGI.

The rearrangement links TRBV21-1 to TRBJ1-6. TRBV21-1 is marked as a pseudogene. CDR3 length: 10 residues. The CDR3 sequence is CASSKVPGHF. DNA of the CDR3: TGTGCCAGCAGCAAAGTTCCGGGCCACTTT.

CDR3 in amino acids: CASSDRISDYGYTF. The CDR3 DNA sequence: TGTGCCAGCAGTGACAGGATCAGTGACTATGGCTACACCTTC. V usage is TRBV2 and J usage is TRBJ1-2; D call uncertain. CDR1 and CDR2 from the germline V gene are SNHLY and FYNNEI. This CDR3 is built from 14 residues. V shed 3 bases and J shed 3 bases, with 11 bases lying between them.

V is TRBV20-1 and J is TRBJ1-1; possible D gene TRBD1, 5 bases. V gave up 6 bases and J gave up 3 bases, with 8 bases separating them. Looked up from germline, CDR1 is DFQATT and CDR2 is SNEGSKA (reference sequence). This CDR3 region has 11 residues. The CDR3: CSASQDTEAFF. The CDR3, as DNA: TGCAGTGCATCACAGGACACTGAAGCTTTCTTT.